A single TCR beta chain is shown here with its context. Sequencing was performed with immunoSEQ multiplex PCR; in TCRdb, only in-frame clones are kept and a portion is missing. This sample carries roughly 88,000 clones, roughly 93% of them seen once, and the ten largest clones take 8% to 9.5%. These data belong to a study of control samples from healthy donors and cancer patients. Germline V gene lookup returns CDR1 SNHLY and CDR2 FYNNEI. The CDR3 length is 16 residues. Trimming stripped 0 bases from V and 2 bases from J, with 14 bases between. Sequencing input: blood. The chain recombines TRBV2 with TRBJ2-7; tentatively, D is TRBD1 (6 bases). The sequence was collected from a man aged 18-30 years in good health. The CDR3 reads CASSEAPTGSTYEQYF. The CDR3 DNA sequence: TGTGCCAGCAGTGAAGCCCCGACAGGTTCAACCTACGAGCAGTACTTC.